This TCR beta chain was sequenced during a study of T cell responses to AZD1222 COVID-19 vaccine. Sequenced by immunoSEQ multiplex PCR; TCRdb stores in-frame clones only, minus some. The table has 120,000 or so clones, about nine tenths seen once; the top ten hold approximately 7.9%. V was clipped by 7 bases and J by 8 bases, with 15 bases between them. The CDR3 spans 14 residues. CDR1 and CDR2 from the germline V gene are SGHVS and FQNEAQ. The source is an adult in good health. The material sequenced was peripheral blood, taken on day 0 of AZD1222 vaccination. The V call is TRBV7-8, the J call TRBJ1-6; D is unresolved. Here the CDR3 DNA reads TGTGCCAGCACTAATGGACGTTCCGATTCACCCCTCCACTTT. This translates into CASTNGRSDSPLHF. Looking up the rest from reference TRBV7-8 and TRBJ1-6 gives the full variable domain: GAGVSQSPRYKVAKRGQDVALRCDPISGHVSLFWYQQALGQGPEFLTYFQNEAQLDKSGLPSDRFFAERPEGSVSTLKIQRTQQEDSAVYLCASTNGRSDSPLHFGNGTRLTVT.